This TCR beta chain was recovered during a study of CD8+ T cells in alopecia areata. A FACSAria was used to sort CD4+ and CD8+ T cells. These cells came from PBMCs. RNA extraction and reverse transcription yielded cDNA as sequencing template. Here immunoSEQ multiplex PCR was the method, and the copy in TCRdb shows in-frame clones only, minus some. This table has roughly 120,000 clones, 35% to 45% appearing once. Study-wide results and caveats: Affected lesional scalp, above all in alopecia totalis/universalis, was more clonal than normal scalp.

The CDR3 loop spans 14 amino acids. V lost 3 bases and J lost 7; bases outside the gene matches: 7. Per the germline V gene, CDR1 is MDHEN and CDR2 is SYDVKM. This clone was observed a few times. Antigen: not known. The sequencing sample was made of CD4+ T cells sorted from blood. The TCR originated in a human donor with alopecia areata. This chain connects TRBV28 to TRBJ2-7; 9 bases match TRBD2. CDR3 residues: CASSFLSGSYEQYF. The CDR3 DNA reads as TGTGCCAGCAGTTTCCTTAGCGGGAGCTATGAGCAGTACTTC. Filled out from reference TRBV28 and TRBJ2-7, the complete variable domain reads DVKVTQSSRYLVKRTGEKVFLECVQDMDHENMFWYRQDPGLGLRLIYFSYDVKMKEKGDIPEGYSVSREKKERFSLILESASTNQTSMYLCASSFLSGSYEQYFGPGTRLTVT.